Below, one TCR beta chain is given with its context. These data are taken from a study of cytomegalovirus exposure and HLA in healthy donors. The PCR contained 60 Vbeta and 13 Jbeta primers. Libraries were prepared by immunoSEQ multiplex PCR; TCRdb keeps only in-frame clonotypes and omits some of them. Here the sample spans roughly 130,000 clones, about 80% being singletons. The germline V gene encodes CDR1 MNHEY and CDR2 SVGAGI. With V trimmed by 6 bases and J by 5 bases, 7 bases remained unmatched. The CDR3 is 14 residues long. This receptor was obtained from a woman between 40 and 50 years old in good health and CMV-seronegative. The chain employs TRBV6-5 and TRBJ2-7; TRBD2 agrees at 10 bases. Material for sequencing was PBMCs. This CDR3 is CASRASGRANEQYF. CDR3 nucleotide sequence: TGTGCCAGCAGAGCAAGCGGGAGGGCTAACGAGCAGTACTTC.